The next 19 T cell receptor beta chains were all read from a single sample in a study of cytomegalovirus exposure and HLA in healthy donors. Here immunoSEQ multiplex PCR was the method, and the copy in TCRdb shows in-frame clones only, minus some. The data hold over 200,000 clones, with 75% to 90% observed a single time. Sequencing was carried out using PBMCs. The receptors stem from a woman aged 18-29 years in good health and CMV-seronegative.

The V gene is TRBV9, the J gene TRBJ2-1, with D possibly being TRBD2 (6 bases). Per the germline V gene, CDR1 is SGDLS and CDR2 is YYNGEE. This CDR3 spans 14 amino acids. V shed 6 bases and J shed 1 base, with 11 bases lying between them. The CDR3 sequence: CASTPGVSYNEQFF. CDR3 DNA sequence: TGTGCCAGCACCCCGGGGGTATCCTACAATGAGCAGTTCTTC.

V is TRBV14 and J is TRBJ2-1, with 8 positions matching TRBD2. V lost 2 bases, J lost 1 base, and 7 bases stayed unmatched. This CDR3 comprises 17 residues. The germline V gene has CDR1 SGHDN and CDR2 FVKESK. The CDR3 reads CASSQNSGIRSYNEQFF. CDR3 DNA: TGTGCCAGCAGCCAAAATAGCGGGATACGATCCTACAATGAGCAGTTCTTC.

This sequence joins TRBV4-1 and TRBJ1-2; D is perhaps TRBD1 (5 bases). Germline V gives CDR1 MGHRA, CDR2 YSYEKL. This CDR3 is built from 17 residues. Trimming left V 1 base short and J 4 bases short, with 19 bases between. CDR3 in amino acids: CASSQGPGTSGGYGYTF. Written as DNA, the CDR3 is TGCGCCAGCAGCCAAGGCCCAGGGACTTCCGGGGGCTATGGCTACACCTTC.

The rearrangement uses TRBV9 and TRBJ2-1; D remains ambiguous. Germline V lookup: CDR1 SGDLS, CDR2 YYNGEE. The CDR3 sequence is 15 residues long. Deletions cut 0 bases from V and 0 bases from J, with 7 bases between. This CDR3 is CASSVGPTSYNEQFF. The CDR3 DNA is TGTGCCAGCAGCGTAGGCCCAACCTCCTACAATGAGCAGTTCTTC.

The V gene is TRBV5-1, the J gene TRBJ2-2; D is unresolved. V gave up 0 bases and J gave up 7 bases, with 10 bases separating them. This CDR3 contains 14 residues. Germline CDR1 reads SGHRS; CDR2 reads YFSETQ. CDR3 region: CASSLGERNGELFF. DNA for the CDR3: TGCGCCAGCAGCTTGGGGGAACGAAACGGGGAGCTGTTTTTT.

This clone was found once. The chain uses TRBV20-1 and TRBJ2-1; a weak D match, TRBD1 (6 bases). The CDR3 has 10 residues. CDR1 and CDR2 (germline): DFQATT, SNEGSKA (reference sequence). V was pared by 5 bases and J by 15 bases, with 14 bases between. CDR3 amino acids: CSASGDSRFF. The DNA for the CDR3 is TGCAGTGCTTCAGGGGATAGTAGGTTCTTC.

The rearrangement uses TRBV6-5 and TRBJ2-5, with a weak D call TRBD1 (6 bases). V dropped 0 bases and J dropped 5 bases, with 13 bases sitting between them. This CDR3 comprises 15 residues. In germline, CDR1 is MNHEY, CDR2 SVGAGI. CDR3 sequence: CASSYSVGGAETQYF. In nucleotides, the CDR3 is TGTGCCAGCAGTTACTCTGTAGGGGGAGCTGAGACCCAGTACTTC.

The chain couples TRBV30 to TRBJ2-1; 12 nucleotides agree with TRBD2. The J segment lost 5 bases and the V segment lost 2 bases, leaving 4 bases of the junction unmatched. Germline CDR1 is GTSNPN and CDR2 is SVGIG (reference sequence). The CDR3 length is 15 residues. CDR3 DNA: TGTGCCTGGAGTAGAGGACTAGCGGGACACAATGAGCAGTTCTTC. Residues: CAWSRGLAGHNEQFF.

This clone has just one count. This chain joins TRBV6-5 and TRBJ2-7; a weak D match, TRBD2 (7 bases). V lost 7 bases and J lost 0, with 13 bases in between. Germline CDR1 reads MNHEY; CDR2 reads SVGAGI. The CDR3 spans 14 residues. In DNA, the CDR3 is TGTGCCAGCAAGGACGGGGGGCCCTCCTACGAGCAGTACTTC. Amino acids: CASKDGGPSYEQYF.

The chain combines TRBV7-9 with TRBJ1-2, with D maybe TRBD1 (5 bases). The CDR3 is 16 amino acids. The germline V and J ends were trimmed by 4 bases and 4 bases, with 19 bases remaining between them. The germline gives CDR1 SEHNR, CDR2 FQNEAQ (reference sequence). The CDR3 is CASSSNLGRGIYGYTF. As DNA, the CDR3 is TGTGCCAGCAGCTCAAACCTAGGCCGGGGGATCTATGGCTACACCTTC.

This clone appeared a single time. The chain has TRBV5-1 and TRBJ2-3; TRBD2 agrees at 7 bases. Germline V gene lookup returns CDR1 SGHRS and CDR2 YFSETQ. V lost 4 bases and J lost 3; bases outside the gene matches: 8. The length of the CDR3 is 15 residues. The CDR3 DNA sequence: TGCGCCAGCAGCACCGGACTAGTGGGGACAGATACGCAGTATTTT. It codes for CASSTGLVGTDTQYF. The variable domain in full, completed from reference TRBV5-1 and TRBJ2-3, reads KAGVTQTPRYLIKTRGQQVTLSCSPISGHRSVSWYQQTPGQGLQFLFEYFSETQRNKGNFPGRFSGRQFSNSRSEMNVSTLELGDSALYLCASSTGLVGTDTQYFGPGTRLTVL.

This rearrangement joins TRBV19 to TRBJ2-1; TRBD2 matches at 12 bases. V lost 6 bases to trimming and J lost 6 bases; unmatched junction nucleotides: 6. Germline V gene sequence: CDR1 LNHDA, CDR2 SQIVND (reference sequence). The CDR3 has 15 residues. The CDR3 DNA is TGTGCCAGTAGCCCACTAGCGGGGGGCTCCAATGAGCAGTTCTTC. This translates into CASSPLAGGSNEQFF.

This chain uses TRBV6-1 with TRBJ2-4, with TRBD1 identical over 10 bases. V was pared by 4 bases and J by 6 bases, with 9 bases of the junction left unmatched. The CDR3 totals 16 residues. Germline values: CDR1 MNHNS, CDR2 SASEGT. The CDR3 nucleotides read TGTGCCAGCAGTGCGGACCGGGACAGGGGTACAAACATTCAGTACTTC. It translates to CASSADRDRGTNIQYF.

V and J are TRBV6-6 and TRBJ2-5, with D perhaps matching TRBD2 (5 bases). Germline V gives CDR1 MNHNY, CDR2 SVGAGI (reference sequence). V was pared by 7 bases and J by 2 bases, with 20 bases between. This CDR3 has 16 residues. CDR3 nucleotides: TGTGCCAGCACCGATCCGTCCGGGGTGCCTCAAGAGACCCAGTACTTC. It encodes CASTDPSGVPQETQYF.

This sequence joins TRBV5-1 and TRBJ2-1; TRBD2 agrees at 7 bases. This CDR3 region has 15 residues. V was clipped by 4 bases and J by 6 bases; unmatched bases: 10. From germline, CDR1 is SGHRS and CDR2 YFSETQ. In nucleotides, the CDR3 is TGCGCCAGCAGCCGCACTAGCGTCAAGGGCAATGAGCAGTTCTTC. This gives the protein CASSRTSVKGNEQFF. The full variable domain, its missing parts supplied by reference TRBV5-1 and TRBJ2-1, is KAGVTQTPRYLIKTRGQQVTLSCSPISGHRSVSWYQQTPGQGLQFLFEYFSETQRNKGNFPGRFSGRQFSNSRSEMNVSTLELGDSALYLCASSRTSVKGNEQFFGPGTRLTVL.

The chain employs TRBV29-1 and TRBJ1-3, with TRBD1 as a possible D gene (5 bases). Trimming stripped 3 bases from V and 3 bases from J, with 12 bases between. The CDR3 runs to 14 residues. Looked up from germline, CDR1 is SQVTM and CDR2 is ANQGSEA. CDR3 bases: TGCAGCGTTGAGGTCGGGGGGAATGGAAACACCATATATTTT. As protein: CSVEVGGNGNTIYF.

CDR3 sequence (DNA): TGCGCCAGCAGCTTTACTAGCGGAAGCACAGATACGCAGTATTTT. Its translation is CASSFTSGSTDTQYF. The gene calls are TRBV5-1 and TRBJ2-3, with 8 bases matching TRBD2. This CDR3 region has 15 residues. V was pared by 2 bases and J by 0 bases, with 2 bases of the junction left unmatched. Germline V gene lookup returns CDR1 SGHRS and CDR2 YFSETQ.

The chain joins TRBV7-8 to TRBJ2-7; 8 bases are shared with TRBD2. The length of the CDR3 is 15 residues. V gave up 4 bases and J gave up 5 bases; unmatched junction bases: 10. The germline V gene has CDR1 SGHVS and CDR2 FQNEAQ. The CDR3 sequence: CASSSQGTRANEQYF. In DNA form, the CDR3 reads TGTGCCAGCAGCTCCCAAGGGACTAGAGCAAACGAGCAGTACTTC.

CDR3 sequence (DNA): TGTGCCAGCAGTGAAAGGGACAGGGGCAAAAACCGAGGCTACACCTTC. The encoded protein is CASSERDRGKNRGYTF. This sequence joins TRBV25-1 and TRBJ1-2; 10 bases align to TRBD1. From germline, CDR1 is MGHDK and CDR2 SYGVNS. The CDR3 extends over 16 amino acids. The junction had 11 bases not matched to a gene; V was cut back by 2 bases and J by 8 bases.